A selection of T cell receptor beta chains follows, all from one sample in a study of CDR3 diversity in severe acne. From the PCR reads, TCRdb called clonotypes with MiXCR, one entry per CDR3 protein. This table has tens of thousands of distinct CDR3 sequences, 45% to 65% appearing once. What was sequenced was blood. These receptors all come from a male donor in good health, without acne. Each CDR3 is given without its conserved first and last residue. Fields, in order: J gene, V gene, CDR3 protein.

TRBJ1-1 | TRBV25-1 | ASSEGGGTNTEAF
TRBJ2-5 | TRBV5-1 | ASSLTGGGETQY
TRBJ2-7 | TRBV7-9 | ASSARDSALPYEQY
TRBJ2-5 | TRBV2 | ASRKQGKETQY
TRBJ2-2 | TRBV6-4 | ASSDRQGGTGELF
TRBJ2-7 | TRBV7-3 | ASSLSSGTGYEQY
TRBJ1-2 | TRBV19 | ASSPAGVYGYT
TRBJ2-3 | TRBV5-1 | ASSLGVGTDTQY
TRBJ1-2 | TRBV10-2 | ASSGTVSGYT
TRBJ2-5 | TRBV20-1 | SASRTGDLKTQY
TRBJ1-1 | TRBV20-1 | SASNRGGPEAF
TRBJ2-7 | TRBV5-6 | ASIYLCSVEGDLEQY
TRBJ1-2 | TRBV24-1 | ASSLIANYGYT
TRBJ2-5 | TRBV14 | ASSTAGTTYVY
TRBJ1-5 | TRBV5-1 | ASSDRSGIETQH
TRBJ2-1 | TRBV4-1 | ASSQDLAGGLYNEQF
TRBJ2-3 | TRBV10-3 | ATVERLAGGVDTQY
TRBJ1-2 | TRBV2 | ASSYRGLSGYT
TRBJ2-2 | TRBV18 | ASQDRADGELF
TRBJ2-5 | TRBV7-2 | ASSLNRQETQY
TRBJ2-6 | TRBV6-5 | ASSYGGRFSGDTEA
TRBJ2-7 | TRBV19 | ASGTASYEQY
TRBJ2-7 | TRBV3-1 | ASSQSYYEQY
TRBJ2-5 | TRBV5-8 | ASSLGGGSRETQY
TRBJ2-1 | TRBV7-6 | ASSVLAGGRPLGEQF
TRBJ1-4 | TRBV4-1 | ASGITKGEKLF
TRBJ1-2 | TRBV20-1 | SASYSRDGHGYT
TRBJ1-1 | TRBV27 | ASRPRQGAEAF
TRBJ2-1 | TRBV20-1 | SAKTSGGAGEQF
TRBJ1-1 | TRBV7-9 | ASTRNTEAF
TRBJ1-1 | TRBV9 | ASSGPGQHTEAF
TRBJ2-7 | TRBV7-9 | ASSPGTARGEQY
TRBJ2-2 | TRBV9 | ASSVGQGRRGELF
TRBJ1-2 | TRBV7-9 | ASSLVGDYGYT
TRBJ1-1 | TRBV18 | ASSLSNPVAEAF
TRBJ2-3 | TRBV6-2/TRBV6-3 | ASSPLVTGDTQY
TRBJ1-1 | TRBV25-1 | ASSETGRGIRAEAF
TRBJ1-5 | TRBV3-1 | ASSQAGTGTDQPQH
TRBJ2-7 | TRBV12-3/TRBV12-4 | ASSPASGVNEQY
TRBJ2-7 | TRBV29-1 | SVVGTGGYEQY
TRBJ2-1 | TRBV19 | ASSRATGTNNEQF
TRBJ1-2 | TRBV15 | ATSRDAPTDGYT
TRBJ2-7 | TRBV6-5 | ASSYGTSGRGGSYEQY
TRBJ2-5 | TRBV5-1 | ASSRAEQETQY
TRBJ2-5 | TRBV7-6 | ASSLGFGETQY
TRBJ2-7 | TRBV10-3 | AIRGRLSYEQY
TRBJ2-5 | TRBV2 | ASTQWASGAQETQY
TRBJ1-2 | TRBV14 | ASSRVGSYGYT
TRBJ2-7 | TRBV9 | ASSRTGGGQY
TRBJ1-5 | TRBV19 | ASGVGMYYQPQH
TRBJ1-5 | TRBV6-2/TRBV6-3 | ASSYFVGKAKYYQPQH
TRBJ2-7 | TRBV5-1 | ASSLRGTSSYEQY
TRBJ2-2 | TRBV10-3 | AAGQGSPTGELF
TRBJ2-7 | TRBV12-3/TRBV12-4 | ASSQGQGYEQY
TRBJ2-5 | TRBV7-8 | ASTLNQGEGRWTQY
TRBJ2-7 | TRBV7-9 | ASSRTPGLALEQY
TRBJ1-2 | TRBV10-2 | ASSGQANYGYT
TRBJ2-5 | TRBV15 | ATSRDRPDRGGSGGRDQETQY
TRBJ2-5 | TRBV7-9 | ASSLQQETQY
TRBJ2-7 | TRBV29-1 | SVDGHNNYEQY